The 14 T cell receptor beta chains presented below share a single source sample, sequenced in a study of blood T cell repertoires in COVID-19. The method was immunoSEQ multiplex PCR; TCRdb's version includes in-frame clones alone and lacks a portion of them. The sample holds under 200,000 clones; less than 85% are singletons and the top ten take about 12%. The sample consisted of PBMCs or T cells enriched from blood (not recorded which). The receptors originated from a man aged 45 to 65 who had recovered from COVID-19.

This chain connects TRBV5-1 to TRBJ2-3, with D maybe TRBD2 (6 bases). The CDR3 extends over 15 amino acids. V was trimmed by 4 bases and J by 4 bases, leaving 16 bases between them. Germline loops: CDR1 SGHRS, CDR2 YFSETQ. CDR3 sequence: CASSRTAGTADTQYF. CDR3 nucleotides: TGCGCCAGCAGCAGGACCGCGGGAACGGCAGATACGCAGTATTTT.

The CDR3 coding sequence is TGTGCCAGTCTCCCCAGTTCCGGAGGGGCAGTCAATCAGCCCCAGCATTTT. It translates to CASLPSSGGAVNQPQHF. This chain uses TRBV28 with TRBJ1-5; TRBD1 is a possible D gene (5 bases). The CDR3 is made up of 17 amino acids. CDR1 is MDHEN and CDR2 is SYDVKM in the germline V gene. Trimming shortened V by 9 bases and J by 3 bases, and 24 bases separated the two germline ends.

J is TRBJ2-3 and V is TRBV14, with TRBD2 matching over 11 bases. Germline CDR1 and CDR2: SGHDN and FVKESK. This CDR3 contains 16 residues. V gave up 4 bases and J gave up 5 bases; unmatched junction bases: 8. The CDR3 reads CASSPLAGGPEDTQYF. CDR3 sequence (DNA): TGTGCCAGCAGCCCCTTAGCGGGGGGGCCGGAAGATACGCAGTATTTT.

This clone is a singleton in its sample. This sequence joins TRBV6-5 and TRBJ1-4; possible D gene TRBD1, 5 bases. This CDR3 has 13 residues. V lost 6 bases and J 6 bases, leaving 11 bases between the germline ends. Germline V gene data show CDR1 as MNHEY and CDR2 as SVGAGI. The CDR3 region has the DNA TGTGCCAGCAGCGACGCGGGGCATGAAAAACTGTTTTTT. It encodes CASSDAGHEKLFF.

The chain links TRBV28 to TRBJ2-1; D may be TRBD2 (6 bases). The CDR3 is 15 amino acids. CDR1 and CDR2 (germline): MDHEN, SYDVKM. V lost 6 bases and J 5 bases, leaving 17 bases between the germline ends. CDR3 in DNA: TGTGCCAGCAGCTCAACGGACTATGACGACAATGAGCAGTTCTTC. This encodes CASSSTDYDDNEQFF.

This chain connects TRBV19 to TRBJ2-1, with 8 bases fitting TRBD2. With 4 bases clipped from V and 3 bases from J, the junction kept 8 bases outside the gene matches. This CDR3 comprises 16 residues. Germline V gene data show CDR1 as LNHDA and CDR2 as SQIVND (reference sequence). The DNA for the CDR3 is TGTGCCAGTAGTACCTCCCCGGGGGGGCACTACAATGAGCAGTTCTTC. Translation: CASSTSPGGHYNEQFF.

The rearrangement links TRBV7-9 to TRBJ2-2; maybe TRBD2 (5 bases). Germline-derived CDR1 and CDR2 are SEHNR and FQNEAQ (reference sequence). The CDR3 length is 16 residues. V was shortened by 1 base and J by 5 bases, with 14 bases between the two germline ends. CDR3 nucleotides: TGTGCCAGCAGCTTAGACGGCCGGGGAAGAACCGGGGAGCTGTTTTTT. Residues: CASSLDGRGRTGELFF.

This rearrangement joins TRBV2 to TRBJ2-7; no clear D. The CDR3 has 14 residues. Trimming stripped 6 bases from V and 2 bases from J, with 14 bases between. Germline CDR1 and CDR2: SNHLY and FYNNEI. The CDR3 sequence: CASSTRSLAYEQYF. DNA of the CDR3: TGTGCCAGCAGCACGAGGAGCTTAGCCTACGAGCAGTACTTC.

The chain employs TRBV11-2 and TRBJ1-3, with D tentatively TRBD1 (5 bases). The ends were cut back, 0 bases at V and 4 bases at J, with 10 bases in the middle. From germline, CDR1 is SGHAT and CDR2 FQNNGV. The CDR3 loop spans 15 amino acids. The DNA for the CDR3 is TGTGCCAGCAGCTTAGACCAGGGTTCGGGAAACACCATATATTTT. This gives the protein CASSLDQGSGNTIYF.

The chain uses TRBV6-1 and TRBJ1-3; 7 bases map to TRBD1. The CDR3 contains 16 residues. The germline CDR1 and CDR2 sequences are MNHNS and SASEGT. Trimming removed 3 bases from V and 3 bases from J; junction bases left unmatched: 8. The CDR3 loop reads CASSDRRTGDGNTIYF. CDR3 sequence (DNA): TGTGCCAGCAGTGACAGACGCACAGGGGATGGAAACACCATATATTTT.

The genes are TRBV6-2 or TRBV6-3 and TRBJ2-1; 10 nucleotides agree with TRBD2. The V gene's germline CDR1 is MNHEY and CDR2 SVGEGT. This CDR3 is 16 amino acids long. V shed 2 bases, J shed 7 bases, and the junction held 8 bases outside the gene matches. CDR3 loop: CASSYPLAGVGNEQFF. CDR3 bases: TGTGCCAGCAGTTACCCCCTAGCGGGGGTGGGAAATGAGCAGTTCTTC.

The chain is built from TRBV5-1 and TRBJ1-5; 7 bases map to TRBD1. The CDR3 contains 16 residues. The V and J ends lost 3 bases and 5 bases, in that order; junction bases with no gene match: 11. Per germline, CDR1 SGHRS and CDR2 YFSETQ. CDR3 coding DNA: TGCGCCAGCAGCTGGGTACCAGGGGGAGGCCATCAGCCCCAGCATTTT. This gives the protein CASSWVPGGGHQPQHF.

The CDR3 loop is CSASVRRQGYEQYF. CDR3 coding DNA: TGCAGTGCTAGTGTCCGTCGACAGGGTTACGAGCAGTACTTC. The gene calls are TRBV20-1 and TRBJ2-7; 7 positions agree with TRBD1. Germline CDR1 reads DFQATT; CDR2 reads SNEGSKA (reference sequence). This CDR3 region has 14 residues. Losses at the gene ends were 3 bases for V and 4 bases for J; bases not matched to a gene: 9.

This clone occurred a few times. The chain carries TRBV5-6 and TRBJ1-3; D is uncertain. V lost 3 bases to trimming and J lost 0 bases, with 10 bases between them. Germline V gene data show CDR1 as SGHDT and CDR2 as YYEEEE. This CDR3 is 15 amino acids long. In nucleotides, the CDR3 is TGTGCCAGCAGCTCCACCGACAACTCTGGAAACACCATATATTTT. Protein: CASSSTDNSGNTIYF.